This T cell receptor (beta chain) was identified during a study of blood T cell repertoires in COVID-19. In the authors' workflow: From reference gene primer amplification, estimates of nucleated cell counts were derived. Profiled with immunoSEQ multiplex PCR; TCRdb holds only in-frame clones, not every one. V and J calls and clone size are copied from that table; D and trimming were computed from the DNA. The table lists roughly 80,000 clones, 88% of them singletons. The CDR3 covers 11 residues. Germline values: CDR1 SQVTM, CDR2 ANQGSEA. Trimming at V came to 7 bases and at J to 3 bases, leaving 2 bases not matched to a gene.

The chain combines TRBV29-1 with TRBJ1-2, with 7 bases aligning to TRBD1. This TCR came from a human donor in a cohort sampled during active COVID-19. Sequencing was done on a sample of peripheral blood. This CDR3 is CSAGTDYGYTF. The CDR3 nucleotides read TGCAGCGCCGGGACAGACTATGGCTACACCTTC.